Shown below are 13 T cell receptor beta chains from a single sample sequenced in a study of T cells in Graves' hyperthyroidism and ophthalmopathy. Amplification of TCR beta CDR3 regions was performed using RNA transcripts as template. A set of HTBI primers served as the primers for a first-round RT-PCR of the TCR CDR3. TCRdb independently ran MiXCR on the multiplex PCR reads; one entry per CDR3 protein. The repertoire holds about 590,000 distinct CDR3 sequences, with approximately 14% as singletons. Sequencing was performed on blood. Every receptor here comes from a woman aged 30 to 39 with Graves' hyperthyroidism.

This clonotype was picked up a small number of times. The CDR3 DNA follows: TGTGCCAGTAGTAAGGGACTAGCGGGAGTTTCCTACAATGAGCAGTTCTTC. This codes for CASSKGLAGVSYNEQFF. This sequence joins TRBV19 and TRBJ2-1; 14 bases match TRBD2. CDR3 size: 17 residues. Germline CDR1 reads LNHDA; CDR2 reads SQIVND (reference sequence). After removal of 4 bases from V and 1 base from J, the junction contained 3 bases not matched to a gene.

This clonotype came up once. This may stem from a read error, because a much larger clone lies one nucleotide away. The V gene is TRBV10-3, the J gene TRBJ1-1, with D hard to call. Germline V gene data show CDR1 as ENHRY and CDR2 as SYGVKD. The CDR3 is 14 amino acids. V was cut by 6 bases and J by 4 bases, with 15 bases left in between. The CDR3, as DNA: TGTGCCATCAGCCGGGTCCAAGGAGGCACTGAAGCTTTCTTT. Amino acid sequence: CAISRVQGGTEAFF.

There are a few counts of this clonotype. The rearrangement uses TRBV9 and TRBJ1-4, with 7 bases aligning to TRBD1. The V segment lost 3 bases and the J segment 8 bases; nucleotides outside the gene matches: 7. The length of the CDR3 is 14 residues. Per the germline V gene, CDR1 is SGDLS and CDR2 is YYNGEE. The CDR3: CASSEGALREKLFF. In nucleotides, the CDR3 is TGTGCCAGCAGCGAGGGGGCGCTTAGGGAAAAACTGTTTTTT.

This clonotype was seen ten or more times. The gene calls are TRBV29-1 and TRBJ1-1, with D maybe TRBD1 (6 bases). The CDR3 length is 12 residues. V was cut by 4 bases and J by 4 bases, with 10 bases left in between. CDR1 is SQVTM, CDR2 ANQGSEA, per germline. The DNA of the CDR3 is TGCAGCGTTGCTCCCAGGGGCACTGAAGCTTTCTTT. Translating it yields CSVAPRGTEAFF. The variable domain in full, with the rest retrieved from reference TRBV29-1 and TRBJ1-1, is SAVISQKPSRDICQRGTSLTIQCQVDSQVTMMFWYRQQPGQSLTLIATANQGSEATYESGFVIDKFPISRPNLTFSTLTVSNMSPEDSSIYLCSVAPRGTEAFFGQGTRLTVV.

This clonotype appeared a single time. The genes are TRBV28 and TRBJ2-5; 11 bases line up with TRBD1. The trim removed 1 base at V and 5 bases at J, leaving 6 bases unmatched. This CDR3 is built from 16 residues. Per germline, CDR1 MDHEN and CDR2 SYDVKM. This CDR3 reads CASSLFGTGGGETQYF. The CDR3 DNA sequence: TGTGCCAGCAGTTTATTTGGGACAGGGGGTGGCGAGACCCAGTACTTC.

This clonotype was detected only a few times. A junction boundary mismatches the germline segment, possibly from a read error. The chain is built from TRBV6-1 and TRBJ2-2; D is possibly TRBD1 (7 bases). Germline CDR1 is MNHNS and CDR2 is SASEGT. The CDR3 has 15 residues. CDR3 loop: CTSRLDRDGTGELFF. CDR3 nucleotides: TGTACCAGCAGACTAGACAGGGATGGGACCGGGGAGCTGTTTTTT.

The rearrangement joins TRBV9 to TRBJ2-1; the match to TRBD2 covers 12 bases. V dropped 7 bases and J dropped 0; count of bases not matched to a gene: 14. The CDR3 runs to 19 residues. The germline V gene has CDR1 SGDLS and CDR2 YYNGEE. The CDR3 reads CASSGPGLAGSSSYNEQFF. CDR3 bases: TGTGCCAGCTCCGGACCGGGACTAGCGGGCAGTAGCTCCTACAATGAGCAGTTCTTC.

This clonotype was seen ten or more times. The CDR3 DNA reads as TGTGCCAGCAGCCAAGACCTGACTGTCAATGAGCAGTTCTTC. Protein sequence: CASSQDLTVNEQFF. The chain has TRBV3-1 and TRBJ2-1; D uncertain. This CDR3 contains 14 residues. The germline V and J ends were trimmed by 0 bases and 6 bases, with 9 bases remaining between them. Per the germline V gene, CDR1 is LGHDT and CDR2 is YNNKEL (reference sequence).

This clonotype was seen many times. The V gene is TRBV7-8, the J gene TRBJ1-2; D is possibly TRBD1 (6 bases). The CDR3 sequence is 14 residues long. With 5 bases removed from V and 3 bases from J, the gap between germline ends came to 13 bases. Germline CDR1 SGHVS, CDR2 FQNEAQ. The CDR3 DNA is TGTGCCAGCAGCCTACAGACAGGAGACTATGGCTACACCTTC. It codes for CASSLQTGDYGYTF.

This clonotype was detected a few times. The V call is TRBV5-1, the J call TRBJ1-1; TRBD1 agrees at 10 bases. Germline V lookup: CDR1 SGHRS, CDR2 YFSETQ. The trim removed 4 bases at V and 3 bases at J, leaving 9 bases unmatched. There are 16 residues in the CDR3. DNA for the CDR3: TGCGCCAGCAGCCCGACGGACAGGGGGTCTTACACTGAAGCTTTCTTT. It yields the protein CASSPTDRGSYTEAFF.

This clonotype came up many times. CDR3 in DNA: TGTGCCAGCAGCTTGGAGCCGGGACAGGGGCTCTATGGCTACACCTTC. Its translation: CASSLEPGQGLYGYTF. The chain carries TRBV5-5 and TRBJ1-2; 10 bases fit TRBD1. CDR3 size: 16 residues. V trimming: 0 bases; J trimming: 4 bases; junction bases outside the gene matches: 6. The germline CDR1 and CDR2 sequences are SGHKS and YYEKEE (reference sequence).

This clonotype was recorded a few times. This chain connects TRBV29-1 to TRBJ2-2; no reliable D call. CDR1 is SQVTM, CDR2 ANQGSEA, per germline. Trimming removed 2 bases from V and 6 bases from J, with 7 bases in between. The CDR3 totals 12 residues. The CDR3 is CSVEMRPGELFF. CDR3 bases: TGCAGCGTTGAAATGAGGCCCGGGGAGCTGTTTTTT.

This clonotype occurred a few times. Here the CDR3 reads CATSRIAGGSYEQYF. The CDR3 DNA sequence: TGTGCCACCAGCCGGATAGCGGGAGGGTCCTACGAGCAGTACTTC. The V gene is TRBV15, the J gene TRBJ2-7; TRBD2 aligns across 11 bases. Germline CDR1 reads LNHNV; CDR2 reads YYDKDF (reference sequence). This CDR3 spans 15 amino acids. V gave up 5 bases and J gave up 1 base; unmatched junction bases: 4.